This TCR beta chain was captured in a study of blood T cell repertoires in COVID-19. Study background: The United States, Italy and Spain were the sources of the acute and convalescent COVID-19 samples. PBMCs, B-cell-depleted T cells, or T cells provided the cDNA or gDNA that made up the material.

TCRdb's copy holds only in-frame clones and misses some; the assay was immunoSEQ multiplex PCR. The sample lists fewer than 400,000 clones; less than 85% were seen once. Ages ranged from about 18 to 89 years, with residence in more than 20 US areas. Within 2 weeks before study entry, exposed participants met a COVID-19 case. The CDR3 runs 16 residues. The V segment lost 5 bases and the J segment 4 bases; nucleotides outside the gene matches: 5. The germline CDR1 and CDR2 sequences are SEHNR and FQNEAQ (reference sequence). The specimen was PBMCs or T cells enriched from blood (not recorded which). This chain connects TRBV7-9 to TRBJ2-2; TRBD2 matches at 12 bases. The clonotype comes from a woman aged 25-40 years who had been exposed to COVID-19. The chain's CDR3 is CASSKGLAGLTGELFF. The CDR3 nucleotides are TGTGCCAGCAGCAAAGGACTAGCGGGACTCACCGGGGAGCTGTTTTTT. Filled out from reference TRBV7-9 and TRBJ2-2, the complete variable domain reads DTGVSQNPRHKITKRGQNVTFRCDPISEHNRLYWYRQTLGQGPEFLTYFQNEAQLEKSRLLSDRFSAERPKGSFSTLEIQRTEQGDSAMYLCASSKGLAGLTGELFFGEGSRLTVL.